This T cell receptor beta chain was sequenced for a study of STAT5B mutations in CD4+ large granular lymphocyte leukemia. Study at large: Healthy donors showed HLA-associated enrichment of the CDR3 'QG' motif. Study results and limitations: Without putative leukemic clones, patient CD4-sorted repertoires remained more clonal than healthy CD4+ repertoires.

From germline, CDR1 is LGHNA and CDR2 YNFKEQ. This CDR3 comprises 15 residues. V lost 6 bases, J lost 6 bases, and 10 bases stayed unmatched. Per the study methods: A productive frequency of 2.59 x 10-5 was the lowest detectable. Profiling relied on immunoSEQ multiplex PCR, and the TCRdb table lists in-frame clones only, not all of them. V and J calls and clone size are as listed in that table; D and trimming were resolved from the DNA. Among approximately 30,000 clones listed, less than 85% were seen once. This clone was seen more than once but under ten times. What it binds is unknown. Input material: CD4+ T cells from blood buffy coats. The clonotype was recovered from a human donor in good health. J is TRBJ2-2 and V is TRBV4-2; TRBD2 agrees at 7 bases. The CDR3 nucleotides read TGTGCCAGCAGGCGATCCACTAGCGACGCCGGGGAGCTGTTTTTT. Translation: CASRRSTSDAGELFF.